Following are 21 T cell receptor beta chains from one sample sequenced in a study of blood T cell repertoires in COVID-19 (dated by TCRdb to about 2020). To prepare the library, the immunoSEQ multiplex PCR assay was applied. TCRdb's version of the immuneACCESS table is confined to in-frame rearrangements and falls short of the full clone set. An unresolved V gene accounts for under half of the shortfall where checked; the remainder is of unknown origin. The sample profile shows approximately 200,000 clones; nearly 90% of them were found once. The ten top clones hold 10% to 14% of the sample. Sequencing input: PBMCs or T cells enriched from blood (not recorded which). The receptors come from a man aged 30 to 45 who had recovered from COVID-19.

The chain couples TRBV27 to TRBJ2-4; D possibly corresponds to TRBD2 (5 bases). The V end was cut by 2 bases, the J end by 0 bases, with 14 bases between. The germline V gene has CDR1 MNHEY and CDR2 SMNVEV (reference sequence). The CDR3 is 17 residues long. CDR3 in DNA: TGTGCCAGCAGTTTAGAGGGAGAGAAAAGAGCCAAAAACATTCAGTACTTC. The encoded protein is CASSLEGEKRAKNIQYF.

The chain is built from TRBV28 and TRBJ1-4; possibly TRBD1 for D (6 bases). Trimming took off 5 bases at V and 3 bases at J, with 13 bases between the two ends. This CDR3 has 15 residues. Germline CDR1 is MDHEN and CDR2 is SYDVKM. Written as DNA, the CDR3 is TGTGCCAGCAGTACCGACAGGCATTCTAATGAAAAACTGTTTTTT. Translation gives CASSTDRHSNEKLFF.

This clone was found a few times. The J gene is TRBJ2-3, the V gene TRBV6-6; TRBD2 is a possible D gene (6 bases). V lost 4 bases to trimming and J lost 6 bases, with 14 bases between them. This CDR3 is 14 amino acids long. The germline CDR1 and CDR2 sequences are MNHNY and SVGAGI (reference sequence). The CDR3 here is CASSWGLLGDTQYF. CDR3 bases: TGTGCCAGCAGTTGGGGACTGTTGGGTGATACGCAGTATTTT.

The CDR3 loop is CASSEEAVLNEQFF. CDR3 in DNA: TGTGCCAGCAGTGAAGAGGCGGTCCTAAATGAGCAGTTCTTC. The chain is built from TRBV2 and TRBJ2-1; no firm D call. The CDR3 contains 14 residues. Deletions cut 1 base from V and 7 bases from J, with 11 bases between. Germline V lookup: CDR1 SNHLY, CDR2 FYNNEI.

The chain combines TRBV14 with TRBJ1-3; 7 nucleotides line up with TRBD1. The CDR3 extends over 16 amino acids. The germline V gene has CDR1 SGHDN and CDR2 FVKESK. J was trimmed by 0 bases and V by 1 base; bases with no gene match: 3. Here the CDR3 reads CASSQGGQFSGNTIYF. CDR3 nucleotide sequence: TGTGCCAGCAGCCAAGGGGGACAGTTCTCTGGAAACACCATATATTTT.

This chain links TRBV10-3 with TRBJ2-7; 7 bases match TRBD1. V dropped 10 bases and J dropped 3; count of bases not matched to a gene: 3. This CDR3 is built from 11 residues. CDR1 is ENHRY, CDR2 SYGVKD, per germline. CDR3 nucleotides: TGTGCCACACAGGGGAACTACGAGCAGTACTTC. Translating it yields CATQGNYEQYF.

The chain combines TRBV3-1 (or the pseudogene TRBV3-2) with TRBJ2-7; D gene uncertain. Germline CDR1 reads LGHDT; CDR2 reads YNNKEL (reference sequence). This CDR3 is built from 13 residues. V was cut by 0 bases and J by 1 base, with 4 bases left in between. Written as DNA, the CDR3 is TGTGCCAGCAGCCAAGACGGTTCCTACGAGCAGTACTTC. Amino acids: CASSQDGSYEQYF.

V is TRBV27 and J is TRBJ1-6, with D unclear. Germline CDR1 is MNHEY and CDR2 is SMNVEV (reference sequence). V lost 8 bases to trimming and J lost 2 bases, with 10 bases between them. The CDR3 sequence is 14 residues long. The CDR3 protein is CASAAGTYNSPLHF. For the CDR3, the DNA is TGTGCCAGCGCGGCCGGGACCTATAATTCACCCCTCCACTTT.

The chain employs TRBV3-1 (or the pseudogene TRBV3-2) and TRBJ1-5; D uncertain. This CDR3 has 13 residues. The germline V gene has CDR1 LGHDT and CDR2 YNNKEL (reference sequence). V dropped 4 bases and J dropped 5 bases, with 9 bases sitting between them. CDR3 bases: TGTGCCAGCAGCCTTACAATGGATCAGCCCCAGCATTTT. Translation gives CASSLTMDQPQHF.

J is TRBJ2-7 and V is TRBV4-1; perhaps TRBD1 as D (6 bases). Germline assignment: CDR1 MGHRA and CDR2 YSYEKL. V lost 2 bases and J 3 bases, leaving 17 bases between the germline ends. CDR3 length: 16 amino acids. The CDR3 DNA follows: TGCGCCAGCAGCCAACGGGACACCCCGATTCTCTACGAGCAGTACTTC. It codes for CASSQRDTPILYEQYF.

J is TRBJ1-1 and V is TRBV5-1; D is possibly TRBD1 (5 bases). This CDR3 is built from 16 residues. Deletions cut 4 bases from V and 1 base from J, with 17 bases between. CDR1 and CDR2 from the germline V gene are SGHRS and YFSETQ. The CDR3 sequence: CASSPGWGTKNTEAFF. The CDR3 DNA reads TGCGCCAGCAGCCCGGGGTGGGGGACTAAGAACACTGAAGCTTTCTTT.

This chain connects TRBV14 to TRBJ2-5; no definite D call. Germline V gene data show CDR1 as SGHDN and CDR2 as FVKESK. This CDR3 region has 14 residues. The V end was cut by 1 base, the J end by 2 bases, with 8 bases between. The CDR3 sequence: CASSQVLQQETQYF. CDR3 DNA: TGTGCCAGCAGCCAAGTGCTCCAGCAAGAGACCCAGTACTTC.

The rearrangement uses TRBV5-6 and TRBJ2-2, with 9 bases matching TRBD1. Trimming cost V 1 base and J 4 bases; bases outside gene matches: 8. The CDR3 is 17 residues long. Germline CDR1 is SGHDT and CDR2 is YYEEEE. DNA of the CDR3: TGTGCCAGCAGCTTGTCCTGGACAGGGGTCATCACCGGGGAGCTGTTTTTT. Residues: CASSLSWTGVITGELFF.

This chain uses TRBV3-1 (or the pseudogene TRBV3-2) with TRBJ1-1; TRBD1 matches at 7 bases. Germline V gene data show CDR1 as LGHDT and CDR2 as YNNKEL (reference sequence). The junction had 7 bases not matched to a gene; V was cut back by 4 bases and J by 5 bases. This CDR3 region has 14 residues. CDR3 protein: CASSLQDRWTEAFF. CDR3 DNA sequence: TGTGCCAGCAGCCTCCAGGACAGGTGGACTGAAGCTTTCTTT.

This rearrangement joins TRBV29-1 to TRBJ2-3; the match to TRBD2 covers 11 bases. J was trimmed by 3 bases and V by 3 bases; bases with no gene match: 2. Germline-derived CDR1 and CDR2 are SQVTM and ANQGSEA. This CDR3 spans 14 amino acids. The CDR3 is CSVDPSGRTDTQYF. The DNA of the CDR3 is TGCAGCGTTGACCCTAGCGGGAGGACAGATACGCAGTATTTT.

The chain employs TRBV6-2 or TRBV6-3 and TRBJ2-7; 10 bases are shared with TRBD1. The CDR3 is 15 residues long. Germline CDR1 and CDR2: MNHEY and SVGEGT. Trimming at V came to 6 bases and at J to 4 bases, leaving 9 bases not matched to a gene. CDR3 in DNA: TGTGCCAGCAGCTCCCCGGACAGGGGGGAGTACGAGCAGTACTTC. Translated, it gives CASSSPDRGEYEQYF.

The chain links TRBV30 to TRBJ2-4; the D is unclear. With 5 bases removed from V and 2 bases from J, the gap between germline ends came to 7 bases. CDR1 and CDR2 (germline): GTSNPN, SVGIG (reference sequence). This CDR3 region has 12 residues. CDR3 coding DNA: TGTGCCTGGGGCCAATCCAAAAACATTCAGTACTTC. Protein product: CAWGQSKNIQYF.

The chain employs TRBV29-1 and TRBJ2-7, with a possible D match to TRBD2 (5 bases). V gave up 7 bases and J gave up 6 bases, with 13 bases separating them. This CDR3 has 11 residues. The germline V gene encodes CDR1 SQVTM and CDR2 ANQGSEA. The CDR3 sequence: CSGGSPSEQYF. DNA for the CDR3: TGCAGCGGAGGGTCCCCCAGCGAGCAGTACTTC.

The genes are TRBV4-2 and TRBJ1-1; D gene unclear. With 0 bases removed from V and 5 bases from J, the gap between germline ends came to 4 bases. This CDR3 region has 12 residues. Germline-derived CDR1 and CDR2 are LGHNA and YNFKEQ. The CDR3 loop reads CASSQDSTEAFF. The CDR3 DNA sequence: TGTGCCAGCAGCCAAGATAGTACTGAAGCTTTCTTT.

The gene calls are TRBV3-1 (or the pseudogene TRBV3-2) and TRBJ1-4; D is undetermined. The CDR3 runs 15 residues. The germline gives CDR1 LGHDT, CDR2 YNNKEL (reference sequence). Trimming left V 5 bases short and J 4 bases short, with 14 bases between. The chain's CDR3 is CASSKELEFNEKLFF. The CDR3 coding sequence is TGTGCCAGCAGCAAGGAGTTGGAGTTTAATGAAAAACTGTTTTTT.

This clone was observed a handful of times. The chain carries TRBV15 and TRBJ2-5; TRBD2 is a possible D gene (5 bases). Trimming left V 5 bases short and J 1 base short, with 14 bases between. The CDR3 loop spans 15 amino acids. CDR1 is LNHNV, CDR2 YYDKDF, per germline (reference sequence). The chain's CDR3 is CATSGEGLFQETQYF. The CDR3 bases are TGTGCCACCAGCGGCGAGGGATTGTTCCAAGAGACCCAGTACTTC.